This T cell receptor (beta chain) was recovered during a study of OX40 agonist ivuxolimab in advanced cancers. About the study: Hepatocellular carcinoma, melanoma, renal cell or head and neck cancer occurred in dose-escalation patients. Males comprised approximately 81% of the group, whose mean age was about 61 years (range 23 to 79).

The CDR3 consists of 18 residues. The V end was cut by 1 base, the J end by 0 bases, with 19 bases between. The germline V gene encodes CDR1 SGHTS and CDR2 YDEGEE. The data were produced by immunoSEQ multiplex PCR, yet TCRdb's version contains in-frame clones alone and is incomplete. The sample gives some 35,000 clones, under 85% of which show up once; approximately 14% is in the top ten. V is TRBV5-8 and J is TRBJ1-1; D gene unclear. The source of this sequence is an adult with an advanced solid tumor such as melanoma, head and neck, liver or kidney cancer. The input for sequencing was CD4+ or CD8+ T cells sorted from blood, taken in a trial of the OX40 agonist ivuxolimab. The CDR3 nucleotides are TGTGCCAGCAGCTTGTGGGTCGCGGGGAGCGCGATGAACACTGAAGCTTTCTTT. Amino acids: CASSLWVAGSAMNTEAFF.